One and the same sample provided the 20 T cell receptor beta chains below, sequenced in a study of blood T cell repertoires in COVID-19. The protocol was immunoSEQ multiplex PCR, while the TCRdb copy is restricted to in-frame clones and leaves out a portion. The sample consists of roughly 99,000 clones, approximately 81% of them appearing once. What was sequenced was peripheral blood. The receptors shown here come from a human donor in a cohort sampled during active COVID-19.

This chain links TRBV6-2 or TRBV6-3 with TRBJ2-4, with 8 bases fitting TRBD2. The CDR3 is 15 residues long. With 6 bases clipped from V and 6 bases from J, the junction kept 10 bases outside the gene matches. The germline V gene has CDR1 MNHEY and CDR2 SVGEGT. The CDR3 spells CASSSSGLARNIQYF. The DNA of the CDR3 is TGTGCCAGCAGCTCGTCCGGACTAGCAAGAAACATTCAGTACTTC.

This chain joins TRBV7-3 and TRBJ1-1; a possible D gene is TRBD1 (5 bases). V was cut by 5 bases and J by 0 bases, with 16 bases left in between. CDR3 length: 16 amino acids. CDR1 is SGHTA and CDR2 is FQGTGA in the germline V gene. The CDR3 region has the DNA TGTGCCAGCAGCGTAAAGACAGCTTCTTTGAACACTGAAGCTTTCTTT. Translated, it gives CASSVKTASLNTEAFF.

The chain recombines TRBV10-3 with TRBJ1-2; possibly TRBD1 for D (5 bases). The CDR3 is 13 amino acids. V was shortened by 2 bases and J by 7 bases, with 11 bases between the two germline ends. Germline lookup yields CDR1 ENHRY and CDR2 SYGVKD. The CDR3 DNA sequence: TGTGCCATCAGTGAGATCCAGGGATTTGGCTACACCTTC. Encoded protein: CAISEIQGFGYTF.

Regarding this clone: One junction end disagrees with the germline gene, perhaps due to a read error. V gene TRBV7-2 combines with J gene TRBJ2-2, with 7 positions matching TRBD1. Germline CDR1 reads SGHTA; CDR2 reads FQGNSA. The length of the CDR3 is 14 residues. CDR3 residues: CASMGQTKTGELFF. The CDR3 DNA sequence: TGTGCCAGCATGGGACAGACGAAGACCGGGGAGCTGTTTTTT.

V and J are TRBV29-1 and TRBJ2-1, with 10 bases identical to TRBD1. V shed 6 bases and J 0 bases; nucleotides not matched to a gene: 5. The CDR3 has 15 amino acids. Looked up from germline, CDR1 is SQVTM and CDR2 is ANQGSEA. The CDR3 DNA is TGCAGCGTCGAGCGGGACAGGGGCTCCTACAATGAGCAGTTCTTC. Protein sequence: CSVERDRGSYNEQFF.

CDR3 sequence reads: CASSLDATGSDEQFF. DNA of the CDR3: TGTGCCAGCAGCTTGGACGCGACGGGGAGTGATGAGCAGTTCTTC. The chain employs TRBV5-6 and TRBJ2-1; D perhaps matches TRBD2 (5 bases). This CDR3 comprises 15 residues. CDR1 SGHDT and CDR2 YYEEEE come from the germline V gene. V gave up 0 bases and J gave up 8 bases, with 15 bases separating them. The full variable domain, with the rest looked up from reference TRBV5-6 and TRBJ2-1, is DAGVTQSPTHLIKTRGQQVTLRCSPKSGHDTVSWYQQALGQGPQFIFQYYEEEERQRGNFPDRFSGHQFPNYSSELNVNALLLGDSALYLCASSLDATGSDEQFFGPGTRLTVL.

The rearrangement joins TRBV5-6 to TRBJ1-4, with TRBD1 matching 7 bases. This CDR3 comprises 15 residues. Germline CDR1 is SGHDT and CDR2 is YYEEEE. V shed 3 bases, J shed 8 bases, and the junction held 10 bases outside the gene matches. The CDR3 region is CASSYRQGNVEKLFF. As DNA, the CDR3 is TGTGCCAGCAGCTACCGACAGGGCAACGTCGAAAAACTGTTTTTT.

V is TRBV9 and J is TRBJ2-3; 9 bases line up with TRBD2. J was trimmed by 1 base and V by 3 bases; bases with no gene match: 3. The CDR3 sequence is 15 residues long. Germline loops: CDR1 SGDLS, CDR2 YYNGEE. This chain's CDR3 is CASSATSGGTDTQYF. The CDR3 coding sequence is TGTGCCAGCAGCGCGACTAGCGGAGGCACAGATACGCAGTATTTT.

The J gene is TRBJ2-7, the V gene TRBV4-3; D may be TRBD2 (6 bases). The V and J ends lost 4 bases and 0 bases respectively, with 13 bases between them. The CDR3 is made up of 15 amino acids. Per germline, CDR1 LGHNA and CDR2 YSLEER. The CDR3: CASSPTSLSSYEQYF. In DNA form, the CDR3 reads TGCGCCAGCAGCCCTACTAGCCTAAGCTCCTACGAGCAGTACTTC.

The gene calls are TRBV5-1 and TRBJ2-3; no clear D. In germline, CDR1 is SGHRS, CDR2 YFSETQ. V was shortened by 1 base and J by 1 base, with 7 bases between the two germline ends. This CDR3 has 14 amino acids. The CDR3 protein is CASSLPQGTDTQYF. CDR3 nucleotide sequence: TGCGCCAGCAGCTTGCCCCAGGGCACAGATACGCAGTATTTT.

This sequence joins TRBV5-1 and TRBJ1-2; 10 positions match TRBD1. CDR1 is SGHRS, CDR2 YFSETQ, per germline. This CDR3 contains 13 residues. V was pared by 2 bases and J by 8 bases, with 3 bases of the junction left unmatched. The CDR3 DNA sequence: TGCGCCAGCAGCTTTGGGACAGGGGAGGGCTACACCTTC. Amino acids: CASSFGTGEGYTF.

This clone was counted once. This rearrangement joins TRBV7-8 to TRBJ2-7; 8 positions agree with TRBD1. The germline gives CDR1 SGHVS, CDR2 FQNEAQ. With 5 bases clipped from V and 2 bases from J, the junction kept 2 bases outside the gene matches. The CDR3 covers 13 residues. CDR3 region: CASSQDRAYEQYV. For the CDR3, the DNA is TGTGCCAGCAGCCAGGACAGGGCCTACGAGCAGTACGTC.

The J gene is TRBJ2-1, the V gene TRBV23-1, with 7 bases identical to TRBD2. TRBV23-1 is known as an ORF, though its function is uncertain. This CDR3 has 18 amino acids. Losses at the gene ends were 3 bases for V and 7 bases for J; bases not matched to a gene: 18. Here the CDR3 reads CASSQRRLAGDEGNEQFF. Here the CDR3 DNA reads TGCGCCAGCAGTCAGCGCCGACTCGCGGGAGATGAGGGGAATGAGCAGTTCTTC.

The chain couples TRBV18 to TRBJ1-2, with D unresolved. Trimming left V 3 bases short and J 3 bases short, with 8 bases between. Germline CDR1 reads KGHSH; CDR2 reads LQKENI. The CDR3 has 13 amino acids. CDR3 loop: CASSPVEDYGYTF. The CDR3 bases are TGTGCCAGCTCACCGGTCGAGGACTATGGCTACACCTTC.

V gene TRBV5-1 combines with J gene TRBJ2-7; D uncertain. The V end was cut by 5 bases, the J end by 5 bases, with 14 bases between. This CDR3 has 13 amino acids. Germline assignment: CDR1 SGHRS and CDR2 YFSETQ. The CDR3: CASSLGGANEQYF. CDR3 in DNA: TGCGCCAGCAGTTTAGGTGGAGCCAACGAGCAGTACTTC.

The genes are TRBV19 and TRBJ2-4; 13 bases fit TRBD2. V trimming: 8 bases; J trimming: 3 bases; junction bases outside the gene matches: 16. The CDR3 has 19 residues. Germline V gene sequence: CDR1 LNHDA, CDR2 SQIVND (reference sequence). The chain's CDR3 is CASSSSGTSGNVGKNIQYF. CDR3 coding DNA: TGTGCCAGTTCCTCCTCCGGGACTAGCGGGAACGTCGGCAAAAACATTCAGTACTTC. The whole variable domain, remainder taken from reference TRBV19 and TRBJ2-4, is DGGITQSPKYLFRKEGQNVTLSCEQNLNHDAMYWYRQDPGQGLRLIYYSQIVNDFQKGDIAEGYSVSREKKESFPLTVTSAQKNPTAFYLCASSSSGTSGNVGKNIQYFGAGTRLSVL.

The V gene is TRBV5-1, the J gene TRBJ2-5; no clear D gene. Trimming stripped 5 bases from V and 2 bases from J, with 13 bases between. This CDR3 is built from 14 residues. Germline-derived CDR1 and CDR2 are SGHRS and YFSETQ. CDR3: CASRLDTVQETQYF. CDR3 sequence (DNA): TGCGCCAGCAGACTTGACACTGTTCAAGAGACCCAGTACTTC.

Here the CDR3 DNA reads TGTGCCAGCACTCCGGGGGGAGGTAGTGAGCAGTTCTTC. This encodes CASTPGGGSEQFF. The chain uses TRBV6-4 and TRBJ2-1; 7 nucleotides line up with TRBD2. Unmatched junction bases numbered 9, after V lost 7 bases and J lost 9 bases. CDR1 is MRHNA and CDR2 is SNTAGT in the germline V gene. The CDR3 consists of 13 residues.

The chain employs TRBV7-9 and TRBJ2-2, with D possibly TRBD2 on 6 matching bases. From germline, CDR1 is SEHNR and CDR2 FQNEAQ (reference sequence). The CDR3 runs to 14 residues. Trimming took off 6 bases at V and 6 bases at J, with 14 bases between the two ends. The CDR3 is CASRKGGGPGELFF. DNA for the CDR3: TGTGCCAGCAGGAAGGGAGGAGGACCCGGGGAGCTGTTTTTT.

The CDR3 loop is CASSLAPSGETYEQYF. The DNA for the CDR3 is TGTGCCAGCAGCTTAGCGCCTAGCGGGGAAACCTACGAGCAGTACTTC. The rearrangement links TRBV7-9 to TRBJ2-7; TRBD2 matches 9 bases. Germline V CDR1 and CDR2: SEHNR, FQNEAQ (reference sequence). The CDR3 spans 16 residues. V trimming: 0 bases; J trimming: 2 bases; junction bases outside the gene matches: 5.